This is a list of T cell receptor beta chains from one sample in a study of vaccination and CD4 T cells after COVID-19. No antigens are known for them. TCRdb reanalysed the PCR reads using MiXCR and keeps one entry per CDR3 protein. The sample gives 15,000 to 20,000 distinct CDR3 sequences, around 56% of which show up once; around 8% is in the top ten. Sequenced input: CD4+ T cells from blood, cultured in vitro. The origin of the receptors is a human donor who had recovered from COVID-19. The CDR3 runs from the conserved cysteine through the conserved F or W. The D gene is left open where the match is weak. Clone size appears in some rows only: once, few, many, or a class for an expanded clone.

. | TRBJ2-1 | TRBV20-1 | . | CSAWSGLRGGYNEQFF | TGCAGTGCTTGGTCGGGGCTCCGAGGGGGATACAATGAGCAGTTCTTC
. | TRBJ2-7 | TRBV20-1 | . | CSARDSVAGYSYEQYF | TGCAGTGCTAGAGATAGTGTGGCAGGCTATTCCTACGAGCAGTACTTC
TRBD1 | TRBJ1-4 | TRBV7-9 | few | CASSFYQGQGLFF | TGTGCCAGCAGCTTTTATCAGGGACAGGGACTGTTTTTT
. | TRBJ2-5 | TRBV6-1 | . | CASSRGQLSETQYF | TGTGCCAGCAGTCGAGGACAGCTTAGCGAGACCCAGTACTTC
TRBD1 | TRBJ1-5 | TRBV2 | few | CASKNRGTDSNQPQHF | TGTGCCAGCAAAAACCGAGGGACAGATAGCAATCAGCCCCAGCATTTT
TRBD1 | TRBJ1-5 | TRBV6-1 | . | CASSKQGNSNQPQHF | TGTGCCAGCAGTAAACAGGGGAATAGCAATCAGCCCCAGCATTTT
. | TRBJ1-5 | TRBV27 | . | CASSRRQAGNQPQHF | TGTGCCAGCAGTCGACGGCAGGCGGGCAATCAGCCCCAGCATTTT
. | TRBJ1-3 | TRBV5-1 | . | CASSLVGRPGGTGNTIYF | TGCGCCAGCAGCTTGGTGGGCAGACCGGGGGGTACTGGAAACACCATATATTTT
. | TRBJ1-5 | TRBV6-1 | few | CASGGEVYSNQPQHF | TGTGCCAGTGGGGGGGAGGTCTATAGCAATCAGCCCCAGCATTTT
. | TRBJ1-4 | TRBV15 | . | CATSRDQTGLNEKLFF | TGTGCCACCAGCAGAGATCAAACAGGCTTGAATGAAAAACTGTTTTTT
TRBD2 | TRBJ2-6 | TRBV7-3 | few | CASSLRGDSGANVLTF | TGTGCCAGCAGCCTACGGGGGGACTCTGGGGCCAACGTCCTGACTTTC
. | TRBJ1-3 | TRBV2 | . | CASSVTLGSGNTIYF | TGTGCCAGCAGTGTAACGTTGGGCTCAGGAAACACCATATATTTT
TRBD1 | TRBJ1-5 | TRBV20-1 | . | CSATRGQGLYQPQHF | TGCAGTGCTACTAGAGGACAGGGGTTGTATCAGCCCCAGCATTTT
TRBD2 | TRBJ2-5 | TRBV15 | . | CATSRDRTSRRGETQYF | TGTGCCACCAGCAGAGATCGGACTAGCCGGAGAGGAGAGACCCAGTACTTC
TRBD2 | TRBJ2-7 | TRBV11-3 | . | CASSPSAGTSVTYEQYF | TGTGCCAGCAGCCCCTCCGCCGGGACTAGCGTAACCTACGAGCAGTACTTC
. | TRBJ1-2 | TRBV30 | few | CAWKARYGYTF | TGTGCCTGGAAGGCTCGCTATGGCTACACCTTC
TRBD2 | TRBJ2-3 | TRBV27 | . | CASSLSGRKGTQYF | TGTGCCAGCAGTTTAAGCGGGAGAAAGGGAACGCAGTATTTT